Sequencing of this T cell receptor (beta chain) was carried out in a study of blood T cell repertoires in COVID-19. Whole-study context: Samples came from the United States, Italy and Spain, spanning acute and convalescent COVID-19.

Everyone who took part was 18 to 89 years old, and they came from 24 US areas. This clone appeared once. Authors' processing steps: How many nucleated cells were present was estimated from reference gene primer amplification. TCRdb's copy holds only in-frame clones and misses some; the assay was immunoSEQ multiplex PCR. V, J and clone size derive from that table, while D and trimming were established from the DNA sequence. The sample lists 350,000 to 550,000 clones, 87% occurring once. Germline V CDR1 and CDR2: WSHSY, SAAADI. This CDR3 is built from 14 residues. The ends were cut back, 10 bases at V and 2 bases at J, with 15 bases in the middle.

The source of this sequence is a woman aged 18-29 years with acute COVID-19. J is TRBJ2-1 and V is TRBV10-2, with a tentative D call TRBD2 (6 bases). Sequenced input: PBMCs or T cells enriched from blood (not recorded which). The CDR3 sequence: CATLFSGPYNEQFF. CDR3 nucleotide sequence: TGCGCCACCCTATTTAGCGGTCCCTACAATGAGCAGTTCTTC.